Sequencing of this T cell receptor beta chain was carried out in a study of cytomegalovirus exposure and HLA in healthy donors. Primers: 60 Vbeta forward and 13 Jbeta reverse. The repertoire was sequenced with immunoSEQ multiplex PCR; TCRdb's copy has only in-frame clones and lacks some. This table has 120,000 or so clones, over 9.5% appearing once. The ends were cut back, 4 bases at V and 2 bases at J, with 15 bases in the middle. The CDR3 has 15 residues. Germline-derived CDR1 and CDR2 are SNHLY and FYNNEI. Details on this clone: The antigen is not known. The same CDR3 arises from other DNA sequences in this sample as well.

Broader study findings: The authors listed 150 to 200 TCR beta chains as cytomegalovirus-associated. Most TCR sequences proved rare, with some public TCRs found in many donors.

V gene TRBV2 combines with J gene TRBJ2-7; D not resolved. The sequencing sample was made of PBMCs. The TCR was taken from a woman in her late teens or twenties in good health and CMV-seropositive. The CDR3 DNA is TGTGCCAGCAGTGCACCCGACACCGTGGCCTACGAGCAGTACTTC. Translation gives CASSAPDTVAYEQYF.